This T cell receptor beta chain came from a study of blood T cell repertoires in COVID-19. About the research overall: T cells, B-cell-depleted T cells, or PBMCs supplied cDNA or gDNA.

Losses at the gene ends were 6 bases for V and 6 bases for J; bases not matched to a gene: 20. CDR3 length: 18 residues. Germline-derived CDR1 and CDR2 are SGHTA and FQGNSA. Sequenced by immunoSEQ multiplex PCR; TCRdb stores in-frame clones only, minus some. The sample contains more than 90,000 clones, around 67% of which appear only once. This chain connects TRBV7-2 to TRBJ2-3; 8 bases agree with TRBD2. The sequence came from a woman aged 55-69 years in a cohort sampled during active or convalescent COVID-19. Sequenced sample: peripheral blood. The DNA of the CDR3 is TGTGCCAGCAGTCGCTCAATGGGCGCGGGGGGACTCCGGGATACGCAGTATTTT. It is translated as CASSRSMGAGGLRDTQYF.